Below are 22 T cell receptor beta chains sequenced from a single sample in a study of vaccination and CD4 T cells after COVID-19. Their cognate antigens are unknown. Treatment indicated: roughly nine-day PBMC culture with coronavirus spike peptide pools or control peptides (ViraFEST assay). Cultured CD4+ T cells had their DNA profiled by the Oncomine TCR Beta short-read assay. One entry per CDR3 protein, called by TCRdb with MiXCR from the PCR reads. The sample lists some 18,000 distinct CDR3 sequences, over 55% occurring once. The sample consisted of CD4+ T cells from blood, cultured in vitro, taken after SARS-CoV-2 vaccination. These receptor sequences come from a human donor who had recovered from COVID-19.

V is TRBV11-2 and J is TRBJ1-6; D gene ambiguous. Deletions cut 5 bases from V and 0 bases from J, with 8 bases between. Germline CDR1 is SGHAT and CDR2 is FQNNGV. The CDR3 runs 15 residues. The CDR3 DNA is TGTGCCAGCAGCAAACCCAGCTCCTATAATTCACCCCTCCACTTT. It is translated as CASSKPSSYNSPLHF. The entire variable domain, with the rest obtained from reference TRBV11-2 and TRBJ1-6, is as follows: EAGVAQSPRYKIIEKRQSVAFWCNPISGHATLYWYQQILGQGPKLLIQFQNNGVVDDSQLPKDRFSAERLKGVDSTLKIQPAKLEDSAVYLCASSKPSSYNSPLHFGNGTRLTVT.

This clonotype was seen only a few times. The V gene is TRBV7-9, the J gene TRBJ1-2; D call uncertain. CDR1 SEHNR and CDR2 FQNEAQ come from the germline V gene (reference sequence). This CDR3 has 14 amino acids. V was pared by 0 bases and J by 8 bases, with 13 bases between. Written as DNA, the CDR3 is TGTGCCAGCAGCTTAGCTCAGGCTGTACAAGGCTACACCTTC. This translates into CASSLAQAVQGYTF.

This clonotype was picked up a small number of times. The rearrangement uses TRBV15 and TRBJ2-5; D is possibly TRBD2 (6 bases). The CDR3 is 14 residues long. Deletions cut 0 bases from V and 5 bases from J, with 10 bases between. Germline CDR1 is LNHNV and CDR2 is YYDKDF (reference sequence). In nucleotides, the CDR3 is TGTGCCACCAGCAGAGATTCCCGGGGGGAGACCCAGTACTTC. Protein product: CATSRDSRGETQYF.

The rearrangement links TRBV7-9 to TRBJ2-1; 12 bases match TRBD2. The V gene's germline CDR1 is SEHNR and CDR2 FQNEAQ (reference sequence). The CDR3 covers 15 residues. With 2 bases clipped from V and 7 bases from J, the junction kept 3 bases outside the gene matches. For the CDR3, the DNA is TGTGCCAGCAGCTTACCAGGACTAGCGGGAAATGAGCAGTTCTTC. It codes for CASSLPGLAGNEQFF.

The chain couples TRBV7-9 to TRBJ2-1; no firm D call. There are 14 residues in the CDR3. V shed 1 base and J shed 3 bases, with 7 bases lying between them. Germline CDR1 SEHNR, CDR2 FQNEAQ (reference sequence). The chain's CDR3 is CASSLVGSYNEQFF. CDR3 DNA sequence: TGTGCCAGCAGCTTAGTGGGTAGCTACAATGAGCAGTTCTTC.

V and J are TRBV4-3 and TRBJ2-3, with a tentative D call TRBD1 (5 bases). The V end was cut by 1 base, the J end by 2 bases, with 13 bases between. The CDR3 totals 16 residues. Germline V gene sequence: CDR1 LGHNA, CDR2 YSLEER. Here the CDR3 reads CASSQVWAGNTDTQYF. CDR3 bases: TGCGCCAGCAGCCAAGTATGGGCAGGGAACACAGATACGCAGTATTTT.

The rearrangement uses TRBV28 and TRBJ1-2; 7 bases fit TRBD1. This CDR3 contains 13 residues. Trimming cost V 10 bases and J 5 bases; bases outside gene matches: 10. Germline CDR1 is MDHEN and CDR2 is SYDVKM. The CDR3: CAIRQGGGYGYTF. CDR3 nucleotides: TGTGCCATCAGACAGGGAGGGGGGTATGGCTACACCTTC.

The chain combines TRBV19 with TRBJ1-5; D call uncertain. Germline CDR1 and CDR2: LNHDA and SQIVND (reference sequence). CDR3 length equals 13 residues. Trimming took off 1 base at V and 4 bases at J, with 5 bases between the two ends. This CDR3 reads CASSIARNQPQHF. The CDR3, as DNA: TGTGCCAGTAGTATAGCTAGAAATCAGCCCCAGCATTTT.

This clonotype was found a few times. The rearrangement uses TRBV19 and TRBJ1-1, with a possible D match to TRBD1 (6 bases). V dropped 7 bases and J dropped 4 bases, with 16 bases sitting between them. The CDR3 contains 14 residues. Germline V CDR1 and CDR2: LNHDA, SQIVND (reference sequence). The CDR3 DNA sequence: TGTGCCAGTACATTCCGCAGGGGAGGCACTGAAGCTTTCTTT. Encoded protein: CASTFRRGGTEAFF.

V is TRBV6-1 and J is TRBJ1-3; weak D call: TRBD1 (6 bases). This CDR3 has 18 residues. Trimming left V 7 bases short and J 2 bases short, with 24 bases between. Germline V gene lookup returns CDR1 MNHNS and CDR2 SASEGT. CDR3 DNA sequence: TGTGCCAGCACTACCTCCGGGCGGGGGGCGCACGCTGGAAACACCATATATTTT. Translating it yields CASTTSGRGAHAGNTIYF.

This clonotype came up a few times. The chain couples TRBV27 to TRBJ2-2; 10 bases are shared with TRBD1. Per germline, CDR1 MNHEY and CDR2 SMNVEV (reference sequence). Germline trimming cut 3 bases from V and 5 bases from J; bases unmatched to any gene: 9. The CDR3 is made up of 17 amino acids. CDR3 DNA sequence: TGTGCCAGCAGTTTCAATACCCCGGACAGGGGGACCGGGGAGCTGTTTTTT. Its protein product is CASSFNTPDRGTGELFF.

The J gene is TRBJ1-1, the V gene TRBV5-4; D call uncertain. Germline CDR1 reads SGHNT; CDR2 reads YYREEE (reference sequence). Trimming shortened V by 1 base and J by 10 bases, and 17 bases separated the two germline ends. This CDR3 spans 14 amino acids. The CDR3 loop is CASSLHGRIWGAFF. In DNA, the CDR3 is TGTGCCAGCAGCTTGCACGGACGGATTTGGGGAGCTTTCTTT.

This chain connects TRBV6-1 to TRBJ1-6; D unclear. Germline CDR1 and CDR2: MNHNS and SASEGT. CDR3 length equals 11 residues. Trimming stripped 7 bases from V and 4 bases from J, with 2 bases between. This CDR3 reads CASKYNSPLHF. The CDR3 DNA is TGTGCCAGCAAGTATAATTCACCCCTCCACTTT.

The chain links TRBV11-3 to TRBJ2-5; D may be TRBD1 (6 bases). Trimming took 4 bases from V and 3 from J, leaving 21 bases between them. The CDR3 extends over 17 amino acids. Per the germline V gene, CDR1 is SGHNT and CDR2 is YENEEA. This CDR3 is CASSSAPSLNREETQYF. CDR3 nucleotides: TGTGCCAGCAGCTCCGCTCCCTCCCTTAACAGGGAAGAGACCCAGTACTTC.

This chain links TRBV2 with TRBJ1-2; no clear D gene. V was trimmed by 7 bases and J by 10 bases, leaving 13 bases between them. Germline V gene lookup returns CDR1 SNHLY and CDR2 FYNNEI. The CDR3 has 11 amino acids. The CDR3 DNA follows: TGTGCCAGCACAACATCAGGAGCCTACACCTTC. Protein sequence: CASTTSGAYTF.

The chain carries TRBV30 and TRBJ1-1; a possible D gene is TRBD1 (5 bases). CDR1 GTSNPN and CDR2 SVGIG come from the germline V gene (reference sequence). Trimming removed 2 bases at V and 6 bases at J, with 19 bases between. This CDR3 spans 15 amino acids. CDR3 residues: CAWSPPGGGRAEAFF. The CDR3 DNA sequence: TGTGCCTGGAGTCCCCCCGGGGGGGGACGGGCTGAAGCTTTCTTT.

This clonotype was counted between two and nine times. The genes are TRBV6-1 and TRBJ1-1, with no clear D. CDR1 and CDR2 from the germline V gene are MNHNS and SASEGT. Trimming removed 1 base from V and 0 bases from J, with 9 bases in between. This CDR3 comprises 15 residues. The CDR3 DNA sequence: TGTGCCAGCAGTGAAGTTCGAGTGCTGAACACTGAAGCTTTCTTT. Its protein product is CASSEVRVLNTEAFF.

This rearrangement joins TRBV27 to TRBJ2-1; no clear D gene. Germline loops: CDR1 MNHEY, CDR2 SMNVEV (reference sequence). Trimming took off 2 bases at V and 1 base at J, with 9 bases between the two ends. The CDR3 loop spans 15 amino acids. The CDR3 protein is CASSLKGLSYNEQFF. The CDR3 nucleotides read TGTGCCAGCAGTTTAAAAGGTCTATCCTACAATGAGCAGTTCTTC.

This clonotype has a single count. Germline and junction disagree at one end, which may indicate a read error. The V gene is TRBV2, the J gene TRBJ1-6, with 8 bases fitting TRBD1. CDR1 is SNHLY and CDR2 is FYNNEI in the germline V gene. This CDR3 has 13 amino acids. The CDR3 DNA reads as TGTGGCAGCAGCGGACAGGGAGATTCACCCCTCCACTTT. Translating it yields CGSSGQGDSPLHF.

The CDR3 region is CASSRQASEAFF. The DNA of the CDR3 is TGTGCCAGTAGCAGACAGGCATCTGAAGCTTTCTTT. This rearrangement joins TRBV19 to TRBJ1-1; the D gene is possibly TRBD1 (6 bases). The germline V and J ends were trimmed by 6 bases and 6 bases, with 11 bases remaining between them. The germline V gene has CDR1 LNHDA and CDR2 SQIVND (reference sequence). This CDR3 contains 12 residues. Full variable domain (rest looked up from reference TRBV19 and TRBJ1-1): DGGITQSPKYLFRKEGQNVTLSCEQNLNHDAMYWYRQDPGQGLRLIYYSQIVNDFQKGDIAEGYSVSREKKESFPLTVTSAQKNPTAFYLCASSRQASEAFFGQGTRLTVV.

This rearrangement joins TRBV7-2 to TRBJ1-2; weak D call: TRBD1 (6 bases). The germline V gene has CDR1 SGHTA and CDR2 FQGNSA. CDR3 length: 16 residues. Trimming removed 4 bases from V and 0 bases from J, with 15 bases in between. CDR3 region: CASSYKTGAANYGYTF. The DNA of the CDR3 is TGTGCCAGCAGCTACAAGACAGGCGCAGCTAACTATGGCTACACCTTC.

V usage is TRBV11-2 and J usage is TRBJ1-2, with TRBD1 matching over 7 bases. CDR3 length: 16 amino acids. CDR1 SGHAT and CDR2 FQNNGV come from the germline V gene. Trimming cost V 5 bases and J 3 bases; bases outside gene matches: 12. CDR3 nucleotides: TGTGCCAGCAGCCCCCCGACAGGGAGGGGGGACTATGGCTACACCTTC. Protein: CASSPPTGRGDYGYTF.